These 22 T cell receptor beta chains were sequenced from one sample in a study of blood T cell repertoires in COVID-19. Only in-frame clones appear in the TCRdb table, and some are missing; sequencing was by immunoSEQ multiplex PCR. Seen here are under 300,000 clones, about 89% observed once, and the top ten hold under 10%. Material: PBMCs or T cells enriched from blood (not recorded which). These receptors originate from a man aged 35-49 years who had recovered from COVID-19.

This clone has more than one count but fewer than ten. The chain has TRBV5-5 and TRBJ2-4; TRBD1 aligns across 8 bases. Trimming took 0 bases from V and 8 from J; bases not matched to a gene: 10. The CDR3 is 16 residues long. Germline V lookup: CDR1 SGHKS, CDR2 YYEKEE (reference sequence). The DNA for the CDR3 is TGTGCCAGCAGCTTGGACGACAGGGGAGTGGTGGACATTCAGTACTTC. Protein product: CASSLDDRGVVDIQYF. The full variable domain, completed using reference TRBV5-5 and TRBJ2-4, is DAGVTQSPTHLIKTRGQQVTLRCSPISGHKSVSWYQQVLGQGPQFIFQYYEKEERGRGNFPDRFSARQFPNYSSELNVNALLLGDSALYLCASSLDDRGVVDIQYFGAGTRLSVL.

This sequence joins TRBV19 and TRBJ1-2; TRBD1 matches 7 bases. CDR3 length: 15 amino acids. V was clipped by 7 bases and J by 4 bases; unmatched bases: 12. The germline V gene encodes CDR1 LNHDA and CDR2 SQIVND (reference sequence). The CDR3 is CASIPVQGYRYGYTF. The CDR3 DNA follows: TGTGCCAGTATCCCAGTACAGGGGTATCGCTATGGCTACACCTTC.

J is TRBJ1-2 and V is TRBV5-1; possible D gene TRBD1, 6 bases. This CDR3 region has 14 residues. In germline, CDR1 is SGHRS, CDR2 YFSETQ. V was cut by 3 bases and J by 1 base, with 10 bases left in between. In DNA, the CDR3 is TGCGCCAGCAGCTCGGAACAGGGTAACTATGGCTACACCTTC. It encodes CASSSEQGNYGYTF.

This clone appeared once. The identical CDR3 is also encoded by other nucleotide sequences in the sample. The V gene is TRBV5-5, the J gene TRBJ2-5, with TRBD1 matching over 7 bases. Looked up from germline, CDR1 is SGHKS and CDR2 is YYEKEE (reference sequence). Unmatched junction bases numbered 6, after V lost 1 base and J lost 6 bases. The CDR3 extends over 14 amino acids. For the CDR3, the DNA is TGTGCCAGCAGCTTGCCCGGACAGGCCCAGACCCAGTACTTC. The encoded protein is CASSLPGQAQTQYF. Variable domain in full (rest from reference TRBV5-5 and TRBJ2-5): DAGVTQSPTHLIKTRGQQVTLRCSPISGHKSVSWYQQVLGQGPQFIFQYYEKEERGRGNFPDRFSARQFPNYSSELNVNALLLGDSALYLCASSLPGQAQTQYFGPGTRLLVL.

The V and J genes are TRBV6-5 and TRBJ2-3; 8 nucleotides agree with TRBD1. This CDR3 is built from 16 residues. The V segment lost 0 bases and the J segment 3 bases; nucleotides outside the gene matches: 5. The germline CDR1 and CDR2 sequences are MNHEY and SVGAGI. The chain's CDR3 is CASSYSAGGSTDTQYF. The CDR3 nucleotides read TGTGCCAGCAGTTACTCTGCAGGGGGCTCGACAGATACGCAGTATTTT.

The rearrangement links TRBV2 to TRBJ1-5, with TRBD1 matching 10 bases. This CDR3 comprises 15 residues. The V segment lost 7 bases and the J segment 3 bases; nucleotides outside the gene matches: 6. Germline-derived CDR1 and CDR2 are SNHLY and FYNNEI. The CDR3 sequence is CASKRDRGHNQPQHF. The CDR3 bases are TGTGCCAGCAAGAGGGACAGGGGCCACAATCAGCCCCAGCATTTT.

The rearrangement joins TRBV19 to TRBJ2-1; 7 bases are a match to TRBD1. Looked up from germline, CDR1 is LNHDA and CDR2 is SQIVND (reference sequence). The CDR3 is 14 residues long. Losses at the gene ends were 5 bases for V and 8 bases for J; bases not matched to a gene: 9. CDR3 DNA sequence: TGTGCCAGTAGTCCATTGACAGGGATCGATGAGCAGTTCTTC. This translates into CASSPLTGIDEQFF.

Only one count was recorded for this clone. The V and J genes are TRBV6-5 and TRBJ1-4, with D hard to call. This CDR3 comprises 11 residues. The germline gives CDR1 MNHEY, CDR2 SVGAGI. With 5 bases removed from V and 4 bases from J, the gap between germline ends came to 2 bases. The chain's CDR3 is CASSLNEKLFF. The CDR3 DNA sequence: TGTGCCAGCAGTCTTAATGAAAAACTGTTTTTT.

This chain joins TRBV9 and TRBJ2-5; 11 bases agree with TRBD2. J gave up 0 bases and V 8 bases, and 6 bases lay outside the gene matches. The CDR3 is made up of 15 amino acids. Germline assignment: CDR1 SGDLS and CDR2 YYNGEE. CDR3 DNA sequence: TGTGCCAGTGGGAGACTAGCGGGAAACCAAGAGACCCAGTACTTC. Amino acid sequence: CASGRLAGNQETQYF.

The chain carries TRBV10-3 and TRBJ2-2, with 9 bases aligning to TRBD1. V gave up 6 bases and J gave up 2 bases; unmatched junction bases: 10. The germline V gene encodes CDR1 ENHRY and CDR2 SYGVKD. The CDR3 sequence is 17 residues long. Written as DNA, the CDR3 is TGTGCCATCAGCGACCCTTGGACAGGGGACAACACCGGGGAGCTGTTTTTT. Protein: CAISDPWTGDNTGELFF.

V and J are TRBV7-3 and TRBJ2-3; 10 nucleotides align to TRBD1. V was pared by 4 bases and J by 2 bases, with 3 bases of the junction left unmatched. Per the germline V gene, CDR1 is SGHTA and CDR2 is FQGTGA. The CDR3 has 15 amino acids. The CDR3 bases are TGTGCCAGCAGCTCGGACAGGGGGTTCACAGATACGCAGTATTTT. Residues: CASSSDRGFTDTQYF.

The chain couples TRBV6-6 to TRBJ1-2, with TRBD1 as a possible D gene (5 bases). Germline V gives CDR1 MNHNY, CDR2 SVGAGI (reference sequence). CDR3 length: 16 residues. V lost 2 bases and J 8 bases, leaving 21 bases between the germline ends. The CDR3 bases are TGTGCCAGCAGTTACCCCCCCCCAGGGCCCCGCGAGGGCTACACCTTC. Translating gives CASSYPPPGPREGYTF.

The CDR3 protein is CASSTGTGGGNGYTF. The CDR3 nucleotides read TGTGCCAGCTCAACAGGGACAGGGGGCGGCAATGGCTACACCTTC. The rearrangement uses TRBV18 and TRBJ1-2; 12 bases fit TRBD1. Germline CDR1 reads KGHSH; CDR2 reads LQKENI. The CDR3 length is 15 residues. The J segment lost 6 bases and the V segment lost 5 bases, leaving 7 bases of the junction unmatched.

This rearrangement joins TRBV7-6 to TRBJ2-5; the match to TRBD1 covers 7 bases. Germline CDR1 is SGHVS and CDR2 is FNYEAQ. The CDR3 runs to 15 residues. J lost 3 bases, V lost 0 bases, and 4 bases had no gene match. The CDR3 nucleotides read TGTGCCAGCAGCTTAGCGGGACAGAGAGAAGAGACCCAGTACTTC. As protein: CASSLAGQREETQYF.

The chain is built from TRBV12-3 or TRBV12-4 and TRBJ1-1, with 7 positions matching TRBD1. V gave up 0 bases and J gave up 8 bases; unmatched junction bases: 3. This CDR3 has 13 residues. The DNA for the CDR3 is TGTGCCAGCAGTTTAGCGCAGGACAGGGAAGCTTTCTTT. It codes for CASSLAQDREAFF.

The chain joins TRBV24-1 to TRBJ2-3, with D possibly matching TRBD2 (5 bases). The CDR3 runs to 15 residues. The germline V gene has CDR1 KGHDR and CDR2 SFDVKD. Trimming removed 6 bases at V and 4 bases at J, with 16 bases between. The chain's CDR3 is CATSPLGVGADTQYF. The CDR3, as DNA: TGTGCCACCAGTCCCCTCGGGGTCGGGGCAGATACGCAGTATTTT.

This chain links TRBV7-3 with TRBJ2-6; no firm D call. The CDR3 runs 21 residues. V lost 1 base, J lost 0 bases, and 22 bases lay in between. Germline V gene data show CDR1 as SGHTA and CDR2 as FQGTGA. CDR3 DNA sequence: TGTGCCAGCAGCTTAAAGCCCCCTCCGTCAGACACTTTCTCTGGGGCCAACGTCCTGACTTTC. Protein: CASSLKPPPSDTFSGANVLTF.

This sequence joins TRBV7-3 and TRBJ2-2; the match to TRBD1 covers 9 bases. This CDR3 contains 16 residues. Germline values: CDR1 SGHTA, CDR2 FQGTGA. V shed 5 bases and J 1 base; nucleotides not matched to a gene: 5. The CDR3 DNA is TGTGCCAGCAGCCCGCGGACAGGGGAGAACACCGGGGAGCTGTTTTTT. Its translation: CASSPRTGENTGELFF.

This rearrangement joins TRBV28 to TRBJ2-5; 8 bases match TRBD1. Germline loops: CDR1 MDHEN, CDR2 SYDVKM. The V and J ends lost 4 bases and 1 base, in that order; junction bases with no gene match: 8. This CDR3 contains 16 residues. The CDR3 protein is CASSSPGQEIQETQYF. In nucleotides, the CDR3 is TGTGCCAGCAGTTCGCCGGGACAGGAGATCCAAGAGACCCAGTACTTC.

This chain connects TRBV20-1 to TRBJ2-1; 8 positions match TRBD2. This CDR3 is 15 amino acids long. CDR1 and CDR2 from the germline V gene are DFQATT and SNEGSKA (reference sequence). V lost 3 bases and J lost 3; bases outside the gene matches: 7. The CDR3 reads CSASGTSPLYNEQFF. CDR3 DNA: TGCAGTGCTAGTGGGACTAGTCCACTCTACAATGAGCAGTTCTTC.

V gene TRBV24-1 combines with J gene TRBJ2-1; the match to TRBD1 covers 10 bases. V gave up 5 bases and J gave up 7 bases; unmatched junction bases: 7. CDR3 length equals 15 residues. Per germline, CDR1 KGHDR and CDR2 SFDVKD. CDR3 nucleotides: TGTGCCACCAGTGGGGGGACAGGGGCGAGGAATGAGCAGTTCTTC. This codes for CATSGGTGARNEQFF.

This chain links TRBV20-1 with TRBJ2-7; 9 nucleotides align to TRBD1. Germline lookup yields CDR1 DFQATT and CDR2 SNEGSKA (reference sequence). V shed 3 bases and J 4 bases; nucleotides not matched to a gene: 16. The CDR3 sequence is 17 residues long. CDR3 sequence (DNA): TGCAGTGCTAGTTTCAAGGTGTTACAGGGGGCTAAGTACGAGCAGTACTTC. Encoded protein: CSASFKVLQGAKYEQYF.